These T cell receptor beta chains were read from a single sample in a study of tumor T cells in aggressive B-cell lymphoma. TCRdb's table, derived via immunoSEQ multiplex PCR, lists solely in-frame clones and lacks some. The table has 7,000 to 9,500 clones, about 88% seen once. The specimen sequenced was tumor tissue. The receptor set was obtained from an adult with diffuse large B cell lymphoma. Both conserved end residues are part of each CDR3. Fields, in order: J gene, D gene, clone size, V gene, CDR3 protein, CDR3 DNA. A D gene is named only where the DNA matches it firmly. The listing skips clone size in some rows; elsewhere it reads once, few, many or a size class.

TRBJ2-7 TRBD2 - TRBV19 CASKSGGSSYEQYF TGTGCCAGTAAATCGGGAGGGAGCTCCTACGAGCAGTACTTC
TRBJ2-7 - - TRBV25-1 CASSERDVAYKQYF TGTGCCAGCAGTGAGCGGGACGTAGCCTACAAGCAGTACTTC
TRBJ2-7 TRBD2 - TRBV4-1 CASSLGLAAPYEQYF TGCGCCAGCAGCCTCGGACTAGCGGCCCCCTACGAGCAGTACTTC
TRBJ2-2 - once TRBV2 CASRDSGRHRGTGELFF TGTGCCAGCAGAGACTCGGGACGCCACCGGGGGACCGGGGAGCTGTTTTTT
TRBJ2-3 TRBD2 - TRBV4-2 CASSQWGGSETDTQYF TGTGCCAGCAGCCAGTGGGGGGGTAGCGAAACAGATACGCAGTATTTT
TRBJ1-5 TRBD1 - TRBV19 CASSAPGQSNQPQHF TGTGCCAGTAGTGCTCCGGGACAGAGCAATCAGCCCCAGCATTTT
TRBJ1-1 TRBD1 - TRBV11-2 CASSRTGDIGAFF TGTGCCAGTAGTCGGACAGGGGATATTGGGGCTTTCTTT
TRBJ2-7 TRBD1 - TRBV28 CASRRDRVNYEQYF TGTGCCAGCAGGAGGGACAGGGTAAACTACGAGCAGTACTTC
TRBJ2-1 - - TRBV9 CASNSQGNSYNEQFF TGTGCCAGCAACTCCCAGGGGAACTCCTACAATGAGCAGTTCTTC
TRBJ2-3 - - TRBV28 CASSFVKGGSTDTQYF TGTGCCAGCAGTTTCGTCAAAGGAGGTAGCACAGATACGCAGTATTTT
TRBJ1-1 TRBD1 - TRBV6-4 CASSDFDHRGKNTEAFF TGTGCCAGCAGTGACTTCGATCACAGGGGAAAGAACACTGAAGCTTTCTTT
TRBJ1-1 TRBD1 - TRBV2 CASTFQGAGNTEAFF TGTGCCAGCACTTTCCAGGGGGCGGGGAACACTGAAGCTTTCTTT
TRBJ1-1 - - TRBV5-4 CASSRAPGEANTKAFF TGTGCCAGCAGCAGGGCACCGGGAGAGGCTAACACTAAAGCTTTCTTT
TRBJ2-3 - - TRBV7-9 CASSLRTSVTQYF TGTGCCAGCAGCTTGAGGACTTCCGTTACGCAGTATTTT
TRBJ2-6 TRBD1 - TRBV5-1 CASSSTGQGPGANVLTF TGCGCCAGCAGCTCGACGGGACAGGGTCCCGGGGCCAACGTCCTGACTTTC
TRBJ1-1 TRBD1 - TRBV4-2 CASSQPTGLAEAFF TGTGCCAGCAGCCAACCGACAGGGTTGGCTGAAGCTTTCTTT
TRBJ1-1 - - TRBV6-1 CASRSGYRVRSEAFF TGTGCCAGCAGGTCTGGATACAGGGTAAGGTCTGAAGCTTTCTTT
TRBJ2-5 TRBD1 - TRBV7-2 CASSMRTGEGETQYF TGTGCCAGCAGCATGCGGACAGGGGAGGGAGAGACCCAGTACTTC